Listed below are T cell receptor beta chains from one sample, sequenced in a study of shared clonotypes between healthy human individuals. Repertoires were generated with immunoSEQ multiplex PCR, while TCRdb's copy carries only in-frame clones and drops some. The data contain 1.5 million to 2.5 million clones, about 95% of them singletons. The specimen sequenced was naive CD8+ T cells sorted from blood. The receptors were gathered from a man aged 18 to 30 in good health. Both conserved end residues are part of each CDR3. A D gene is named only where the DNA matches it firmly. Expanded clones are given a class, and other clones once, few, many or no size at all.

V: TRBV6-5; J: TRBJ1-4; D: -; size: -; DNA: TGTGCCAGCAGTACGAGAGATGAAAAACTGTTTTTT; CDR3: CASSTRDEKLFF
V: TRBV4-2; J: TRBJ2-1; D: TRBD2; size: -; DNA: TGTGCCAGCAGCCTACGGGGGGGCTCCTACAATGAGCAGTTCTTC; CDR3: CASSLRGGSYNEQFF
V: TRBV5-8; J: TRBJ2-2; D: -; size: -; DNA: TGTGCCAGCAGCGAGGGCACAGATAACACCGGGGAGCTGTTTTTT; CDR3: CASSEGTDNTGELFF
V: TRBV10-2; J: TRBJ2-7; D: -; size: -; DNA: TGCGCCAGCACTGGTGAGGAATACGAGCAGTACTTC; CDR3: CASTGEEYEQYF
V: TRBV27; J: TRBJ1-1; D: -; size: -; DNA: TGTGCCAGCAGATGGGGGGCGAGCGGGGCTGAAGCTTTCTTT; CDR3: CASRWGASGAEAFF
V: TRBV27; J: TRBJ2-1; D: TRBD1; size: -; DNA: TGTGCCAGCGGAGCAGGGGGACCATCCTACAATGAGCAGTTCTTC; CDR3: CASGAGGPSYNEQFF
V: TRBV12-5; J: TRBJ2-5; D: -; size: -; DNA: TGTGCTAGTGGTCCCGGGACGGAAGAGACCCAGTACTTC; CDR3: CASGPGTEETQYF
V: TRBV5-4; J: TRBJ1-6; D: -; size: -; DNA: TGTGCCAGCAGCACCGCAGACCTATCACCCCTCCACTTT; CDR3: CASSTADLSPLHF
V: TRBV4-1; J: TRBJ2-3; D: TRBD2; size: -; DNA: TGCGCCAGCAGCCCCCTTTGGACTAGCGGGATCACAGATACGCAGTATTTT; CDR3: CASSPLWTSGITDTQYF
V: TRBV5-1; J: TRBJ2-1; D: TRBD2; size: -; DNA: TGCGCCAGCAGCCTACGACTAGCGGGGGGATCATACAATGAGCAGTTCTTC; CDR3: CASSLRLAGGSYNEQFF
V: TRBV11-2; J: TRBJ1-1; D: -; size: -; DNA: TGTGCCAGCAGCTTCCCCTGGGCGATGAACACTGAAGCTTTCTTT; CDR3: CASSFPWAMNTEAFF
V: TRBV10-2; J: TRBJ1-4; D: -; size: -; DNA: TGCGCCAGCAGTGTGACAGGCCCCAATGAAAAACTGTTTTTT; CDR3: CASSVTGPNEKLFF
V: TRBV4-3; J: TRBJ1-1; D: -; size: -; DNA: TGCGCCAGCAGCCAAGATAGGGCGGGGGGGTCGACTGAAGCTTTCTTT; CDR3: CASSQDRAGGSTEAFF
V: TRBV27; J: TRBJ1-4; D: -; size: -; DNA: TGTGCCAGCAGACCAGCAACTAATGAAAAACTGTTTTTT; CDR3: CASRPATNEKLFF
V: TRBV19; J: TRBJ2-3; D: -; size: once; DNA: TGTGCCAGTTCCGACGCCCTGACCGTTGGCACAGATACGCAGTATTTT; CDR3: CASSDALTVGTDTQYF
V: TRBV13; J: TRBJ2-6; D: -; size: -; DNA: TGTGCCAGCAGCCCTCGGGAATATGGGGCCAACGTCCTGACTTTC; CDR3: CASSPREYGANVLTF
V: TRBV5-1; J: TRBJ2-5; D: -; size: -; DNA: TGCGCCAGCAGCTTGTCCGACAGGATCCAAGAGACCCAGTACTTC; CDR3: CASSLSDRIQETQYF
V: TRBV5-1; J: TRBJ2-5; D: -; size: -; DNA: TGCGCCAGCAGCTCATACAGGGTCACGGGAGAGACCCAGTACTTC; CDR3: CASSSYRVTGETQYF
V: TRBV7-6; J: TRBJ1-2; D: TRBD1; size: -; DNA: TGTGCCAGCAGCGAGGACAGGGTGGGCTATGGCTACACCTTC; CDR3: CASSEDRVGYGYTF
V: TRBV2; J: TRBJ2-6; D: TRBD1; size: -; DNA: TGTGCCAGCAGTGAGACGGGGACAGGAGTCTCTGGGGCCAACGTCCTGACTTTC; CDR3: CASSETGTGVSGANVLTF
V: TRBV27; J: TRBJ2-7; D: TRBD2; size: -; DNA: TGTGCCAGCAGTTTATCTGCGGGGGTGGTAAGCTACGAGCAGTACTTC; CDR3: CASSLSAGVVSYEQYF
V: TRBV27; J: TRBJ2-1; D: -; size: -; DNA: TGTGCCAGCAGTTTAAGGGCCCAATACAATGAGCAGTTCTTC; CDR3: CASSLRAQYNEQFF
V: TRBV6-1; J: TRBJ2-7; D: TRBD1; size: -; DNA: TGTGCCAGCAGTGAACCCGGGACAGGGATGTACGAGCAGTACTTC; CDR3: CASSEPGTGMYEQYF